The 13 T cell receptor beta chains reported below all come from one sample, sequenced in a study of T cell clonality in common variable immunodeficiency. This table comes from immunoSEQ multiplex PCR, and its TCRdb copy is limited to in-frame clones, with some not included. The sample holds 8,000 or so clones. Study-level findings and limits: In common variable immunodeficiency, TCR beta chains reportedly carried fewer deletions and N-nucleotide insertions.

These receptors' targets are unknown. The sequenced material came from peripheral blood mononuclear cells. These receptors were taken from a human donor with common variable immunodeficiency.

A note on this clone: The CDR3 extends 3 residues past the end of the read, so its final part is completed from the germline J gene. The chain is built from TRBV18 and TRBJ1-2; 7 bases align to TRBD1. V trimming: 1 base; J trimming: 6 bases; junction bases outside the gene matches: 2. This CDR3 comprises 13 residues. Germline V gives CDR1 KGHSH, CDR2 LQKENI. CDR3 bases read: TGTGCCAGCTCACCACGACAGGGTAATGGC. It specifies CASSPRQGNG. The complete CDR3 protein is CASSPRQGNGYTF. Using reference TRBV18 and TRBJ1-2 for the parts outside the CDR3, the full variable domain is NAGVMQNPRHLVRRRGQEARLRCSPMKGHSHVYWYRQLPEEGLKFMVYLQKENIIDESGMPKERFSAEFPKEGPSILRIQQVVRGDSAAYFCASSPRQGNGYTFGSGTRLTVV.

As concerns this clone: The CDR3 end falls 3 residues outside the read, so it is completed with the germline J gene. The rearrangement uses TRBV19 and TRBJ1-2; 7 nucleotides match TRBD1. With V trimmed by 3 bases and J by 1 base, 8 bases remained unmatched. CDR3 size: 16 residues. The germline V gene encodes CDR1 LNHDA and CDR2 SQIVND (reference sequence). The DNA read from the CDR3 is TGTGCCAGTAGTATGGCGGGACAGACATTTAACTATGGC. Translation gives CASSMAGQTFNYG. The CDR3 in full is CASSMAGQTFNYGYTF.

In the case of this clone: The CDR3 is cut off 3 residues early in the read; its end comes from the germline J gene. The chain has TRBV14 and TRBJ2-7, with D possibly matching TRBD1 (5 bases). The CDR3 totals 12 residues. The V and J ends lost 4 bases and 6 bases respectively, with 10 bases between them. The germline V gene encodes CDR1 SGHDN and CDR2 FVKESK. The chain's CDR3 is CASSRPGFEQYF. Incomplete CDR3 DNA: TGTGCCAGCAGCCGACCAGGGTTCGAG.

On this clone itself: The CDR3 end falls 3 residues outside the read, so it is completed with the germline J gene. V is TRBV6-1 and J is TRBJ2-1; no clear D. The germline gives CDR1 MNHNS, CDR2 SASEGT. V lost 2 bases and J 5 bases, leaving 7 bases between the germline ends. This CDR3 spans 13 amino acids. The part of the CDR3 DNA that was read is TGTGCCAGCAGTGAATTGGCTCACAATGAG. The encoded protein is CASSELAHNE. Given in full, the CDR3 is CASSELAHNEQFF.

For this clone: The sequence runs out 3 residues before the end of the CDR3; the remainder is reconstructed from the germline J gene. The chain combines TRBV18 with TRBJ2-7; 8 bases fit TRBD1. V dropped 6 bases and J dropped 0; count of bases not matched to a gene: 7. The germline CDR1 and CDR2 sequences are KGHSH and LQKENI. The CDR3 runs 15 residues. The CDR3 is CASSPGTGVSYEQYF. The CDR3 bases that were read are TGTGCCAGCTCGCCCGGGACAGGTGTCTCCTACGAG.

Worth noting for this clone: The read ends 3 residues early relative to the CDR3; the germline J gene fills the gap. The genes are TRBV6-2 or TRBV6-3 and TRBJ2-5; TRBD1 is a possible D gene (6 bases). Germline V gene lookup returns CDR1 MNHEY and CDR2 SVGEGT. The CDR3 runs to 14 residues. The V end lost 4 bases, the J end lost 5 bases, and 14 bases lay between the germline ends. CDR3 bases read: TGTGCCAGCAGTTCTGGACAGCCGAGGGAGACC. Its translation is CASSSGQPRET. The whole CDR3 sequence is CASSSGQPRETQYF.

About this clone itself: The read terminates 3 residues before the CDR3 end, so the remaining end is supplied by the germline J gene. This chain uses TRBV7-6 with TRBJ2-3; 8 nucleotides match TRBD1. J was trimmed by 4 bases and V by 4 bases; bases with no gene match: 7. The CDR3 has 15 residues. CDR1 is SGHVS, CDR2 FNYEAQ, per germline. CDR3 in amino acids: CASSSGQGQSDTQYF. The DNA read from the CDR3 is TGTGCCAGCAGCTCAGGACAGGGTCAGTCAGATACG.

Details on this clone: The read falls 3 residues short of the CDR3 end, and the missing part is taken from the germline J gene. The J gene is TRBJ2-2, the V gene TRBV19; no firm D call. The ends were cut back, 2 bases at V and 7 bases at J, with 11 bases in the middle. CDR1 and CDR2 (germline): LNHDA, SQIVND (reference sequence). This CDR3 comprises 14 residues. The CDR3 loop reads CASSILASVGELFF. The sequenced CDR3 bases are TGTGCCAGTAGTATACTCGCATCGGTCGGGGAG. The whole variable domain, remainder taken from reference TRBV19 and TRBJ2-2, is DGGITQSPKYLFRKEGQNVTLSCEQNLNHDAMYWYRQDPGQGLRLIYYSQIVNDFQKGDIAEGYSVSREKKESFPLTVTSAQKNPTAFYLCASSILASVGELFFGEGSRLTVL.

As regards this clone: The read comes to an end 3 residues before the CDR3 does, leaving the germline J gene to fill in the end. J is TRBJ2-5 and V is TRBV7-7, with D possibly matching TRBD2 (6 bases). CDR3 length equals 13 residues. V was clipped by 2 bases and J by 4 bases, with 8 bases between them. Germline assignment: CDR1 SSHAT and CDR2 FNYEAQ (reference sequence). CDR3 sequence: CASSLLEGETQYF. The part of the CDR3 DNA that was read is TGTGCCAGCAGCTTATTGGAGGGAGAGACC.

Concerning this clone itself: The sequence runs out 3 residues before the end of the CDR3; the remainder is reconstructed from the germline J gene. The chain recombines TRBV7-9 with TRBJ1-5; D not resolved. Per the germline V gene, CDR1 is SEHNR and CDR2 is FQNEAQ (reference sequence). V was trimmed by 3 bases and J by 6 bases, leaving 12 bases between them. The CDR3 totals 14 residues. CDR3 DNA (partial): TGTGCCAGCAGCTTCGGAGGGCCAAGTCAGCCC. Translating gives CASSFGGPSQP. The CDR3 reads in full as CASSFGGPSQPQHF.

Concerning this clone itself: The CDR3 extends 3 residues past the end of the read, so its final part is completed from the germline J gene. The chain joins TRBV7-3 to TRBJ2-3; D may be TRBD1 (6 bases). From germline, CDR1 is SGHTA and CDR2 FQGTGA. This CDR3 spans 14 amino acids. V lost 6 bases and J 4 bases, leaving 14 bases between the germline ends. CDR3: CASSRAGAPDTQYF. The covered CDR3 bases are TGTGCCAGCAGTCGGGCAGGGGCCCCAGATACG. Full variable domain (outside the CDR3, taken from reference TRBV7-3 and TRBJ2-3): GAGVSQTPSNKVTEKGKYVELRCDPISGHTALYWYRQSLGQGPEFLIYFQGTGAADDSGLPNDRFFAVRPEGSVSTLKIQRTERGDSAVYLCASSRAGAPDTQYFGPGTRLTVL.

The part of the CDR3 DNA that was read is TGTGCCAGCAGCGGAACGGGGGGGTATGGCTATGGC. It encodes CASSGTGGYGYG. The complete CDR3 sequence is CASSGTGGYGYGYTF. This chain uses TRBV7-9 with TRBJ1-2, with D perhaps matching TRBD1 (5 bases). The read stops 3 residues short of the end of the CDR3; the missing end is completed from the germline J gene. The CDR3 is 15 amino acids. V lost 5 bases and J 4 bases, leaving 17 bases between the germline ends. Germline V gives CDR1 SEHNR, CDR2 FQNEAQ (reference sequence). Supplemented by reference TRBV7-9 and TRBJ1-2, the full variable domain reads DTGVSQNPRHKITKRGQNVTFRCDPISEHNRLYWYRQTLGQGPEFLTYFQNEAQLEKSRLLSDRFSAERPKGSFSTLEIQRTEQGDSAMYLCASSGTGGYGYGYTFGSGTRLTVV.

Details on this clone: The CDR3 goes on 3 residues after the read ends, and that part is filled in from the germline J gene. The chain couples TRBV18 to TRBJ2-3, with D maybe TRBD1 (5 bases). The germline V gene has CDR1 KGHSH and CDR2 LQKENI. Trimming pared 4 bases from V and 0 bases from J, leaving 14 bases between. The length of the CDR3 is 16 residues. The CDR3 loop is CASSLEQDLSTDTQYF. The sequenced CDR3 bases are TGTGCCAGCTCACTCGAACAGGACCTAAGCACAGATACG.